Listed here are 3 T cell receptor beta chains from one sample, sequenced in a study of cytomegalovirus exposure and HLA in healthy donors. Amplification used 60 Vbeta primers and 13 Jbeta primers. The method was immunoSEQ multiplex PCR; TCRdb's version includes in-frame clones alone and lacks a portion of them. The table shows 180,000 or so clones, with approximately 86% occurring only once. The specimen was PBMCs. The receptors were gathered from a male donor in good health and CMV-seronegative.

The J gene is TRBJ2-3, the V gene TRBV7-3, with 12 bases lining up with TRBD2. V was pared by 1 base and J by 2 bases, with 13 bases of the junction left unmatched. The CDR3 length is 20 residues. The germline V gene encodes CDR1 SGHTA and CDR2 FQGTGA. CDR3 protein: CASSLKPVASGGANTDTQYF. Written as DNA, the CDR3 is TGTGCCAGCAGCTTAAAACCCGTGGCTAGCGGGGGGGCTAACACAGATACGCAGTATTTT.

The table lists this clone with a count of one. The chain links TRBV25-1 to TRBJ1-1; D is ambiguous. CDR3 length: 12 residues. Deletions cut 2 bases from V and 3 bases from J, with 4 bases between. Per germline, CDR1 MGHDK and CDR2 SYGVNS. CDR3 residues: CASSETDTEAFF. CDR3 bases: TGTGCCAGCAGTGAAACGGACACTGAAGCTTTCTTT.

The V gene is TRBV5-1, the J gene TRBJ1-6; D is undetermined. The V gene's germline CDR1 is SGHRS and CDR2 YFSETQ. Trimming removed 0 bases at V and 7 bases at J, with 5 bases between. The CDR3 sequence is 13 residues long. The CDR3 sequence: CASSLAENSPLHF. The CDR3 coding sequence is TGCGCCAGCAGCTTGGCCGAGAATTCACCCCTCCACTTT.